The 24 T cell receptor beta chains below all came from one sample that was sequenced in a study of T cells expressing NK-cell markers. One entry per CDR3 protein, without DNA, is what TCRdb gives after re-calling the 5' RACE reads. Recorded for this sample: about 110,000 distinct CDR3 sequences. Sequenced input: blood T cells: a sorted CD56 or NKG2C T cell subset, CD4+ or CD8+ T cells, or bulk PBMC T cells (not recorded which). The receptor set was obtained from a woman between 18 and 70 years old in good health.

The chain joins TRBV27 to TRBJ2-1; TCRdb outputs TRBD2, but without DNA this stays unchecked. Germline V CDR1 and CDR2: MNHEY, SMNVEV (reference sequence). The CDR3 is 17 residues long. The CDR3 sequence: CASSLGSGRLPGDEQFF.

The CDR3 sequence: CSARQGKWETQYF. The genes are TRBV29-1 and TRBJ2-5; there is no DNA to check the TCRdb D call of TRBD1. Germline values: CDR1 SQVTM, CDR2 ANQGSEA. This CDR3 region has 13 residues. The entire variable domain, with the rest obtained from reference TRBV29-1 and TRBJ2-5, is as follows: SAVISQKPSRDICQRGTSLTIQCQVDSQVTMMFWYRQQPGQSLTLIATANQGSEATYESGFVIDKFPISRPNLTFSTLTVSNMSPEDSSIYLCSARQGKWETQYFGPGTRLLVL.

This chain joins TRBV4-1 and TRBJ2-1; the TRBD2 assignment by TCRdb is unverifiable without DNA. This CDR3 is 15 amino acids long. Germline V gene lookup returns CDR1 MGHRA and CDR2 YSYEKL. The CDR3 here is CASSQDPGGPNEQFF.

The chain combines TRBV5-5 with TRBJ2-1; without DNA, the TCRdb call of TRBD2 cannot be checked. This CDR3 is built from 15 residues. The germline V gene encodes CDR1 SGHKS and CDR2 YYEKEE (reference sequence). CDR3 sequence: CASSLERPVYNEQFF.

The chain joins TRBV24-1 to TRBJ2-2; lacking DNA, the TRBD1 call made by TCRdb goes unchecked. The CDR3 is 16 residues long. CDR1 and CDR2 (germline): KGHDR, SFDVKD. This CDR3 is CATSDFRDSNTGELFF.

CDR3 protein: CASSPRAGGTDTQYF. The V gene is TRBV25-1, the J gene TRBJ2-3; TCRdb's D call of TRBD1 is untestable without DNA. CDR1 and CDR2 (germline): MGHDK, SYGVNS. CDR3 size: 15 residues.

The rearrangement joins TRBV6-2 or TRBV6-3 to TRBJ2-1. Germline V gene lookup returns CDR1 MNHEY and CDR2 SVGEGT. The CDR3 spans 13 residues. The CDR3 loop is CASSFVRYNEQFF.

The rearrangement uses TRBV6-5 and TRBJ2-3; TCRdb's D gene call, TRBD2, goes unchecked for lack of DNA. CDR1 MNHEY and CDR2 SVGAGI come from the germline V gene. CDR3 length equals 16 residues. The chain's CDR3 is CASSYTSGKREDTQYF.

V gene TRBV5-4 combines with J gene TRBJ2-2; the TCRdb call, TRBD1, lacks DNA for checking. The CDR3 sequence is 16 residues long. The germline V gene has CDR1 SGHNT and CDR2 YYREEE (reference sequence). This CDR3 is CASSLGDRLNTGELFF.

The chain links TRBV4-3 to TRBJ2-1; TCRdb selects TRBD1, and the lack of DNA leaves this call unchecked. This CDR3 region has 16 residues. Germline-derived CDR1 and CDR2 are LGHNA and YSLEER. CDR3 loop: CASSHHQAGGYNEQFF.

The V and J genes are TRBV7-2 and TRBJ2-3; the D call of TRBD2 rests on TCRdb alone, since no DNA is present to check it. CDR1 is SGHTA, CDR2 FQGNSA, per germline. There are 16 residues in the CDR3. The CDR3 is CASSLHGSGGADTQYF. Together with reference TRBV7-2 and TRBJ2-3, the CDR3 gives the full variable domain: GAGVSQSPSNKVTEKGKDVELRCDPISGHTALYWYRQSLGQGLEFLIYFQGNSAPDKSGLPSDRFSAERTGGSVSTLTIQRTQQEDSAVYLCASSLHGSGGADTQYFGPGTRLTVL.

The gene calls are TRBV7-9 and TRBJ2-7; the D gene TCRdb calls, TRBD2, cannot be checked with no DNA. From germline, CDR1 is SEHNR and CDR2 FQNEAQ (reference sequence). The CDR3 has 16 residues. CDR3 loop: CASSFLMPGTLYEQYF.

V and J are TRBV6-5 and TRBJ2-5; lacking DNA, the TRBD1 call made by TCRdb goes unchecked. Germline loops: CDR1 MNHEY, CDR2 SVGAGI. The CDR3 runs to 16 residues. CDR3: CASSWGVDRGLETQYF.

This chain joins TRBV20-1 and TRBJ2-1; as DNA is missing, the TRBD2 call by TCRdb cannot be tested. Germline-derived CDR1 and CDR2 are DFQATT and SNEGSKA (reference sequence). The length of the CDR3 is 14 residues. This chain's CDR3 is CSAPASGGPNEQFF.

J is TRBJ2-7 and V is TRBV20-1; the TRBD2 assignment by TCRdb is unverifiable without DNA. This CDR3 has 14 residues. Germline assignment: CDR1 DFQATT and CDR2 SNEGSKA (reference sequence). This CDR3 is CSASPLAGGSEQYF.

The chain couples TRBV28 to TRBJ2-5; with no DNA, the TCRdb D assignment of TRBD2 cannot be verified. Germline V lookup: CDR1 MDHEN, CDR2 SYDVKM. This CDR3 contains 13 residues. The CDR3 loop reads CASSPRLEGTQYF.

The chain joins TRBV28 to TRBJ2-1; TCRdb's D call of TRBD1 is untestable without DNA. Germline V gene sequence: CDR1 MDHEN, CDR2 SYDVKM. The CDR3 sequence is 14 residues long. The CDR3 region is CASRNSGTGYEQFF.

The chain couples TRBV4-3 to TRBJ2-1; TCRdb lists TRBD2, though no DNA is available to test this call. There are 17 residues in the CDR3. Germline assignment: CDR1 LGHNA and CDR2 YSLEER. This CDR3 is CASSQELAGGIGNEQFF.

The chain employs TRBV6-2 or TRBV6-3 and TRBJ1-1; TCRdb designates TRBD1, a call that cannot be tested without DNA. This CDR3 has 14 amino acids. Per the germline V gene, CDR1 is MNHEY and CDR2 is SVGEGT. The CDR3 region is CASNTDRVRTEAFF.

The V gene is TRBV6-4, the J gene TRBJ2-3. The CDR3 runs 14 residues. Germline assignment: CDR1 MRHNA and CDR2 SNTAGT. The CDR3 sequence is CASSDSISTDTQYF.

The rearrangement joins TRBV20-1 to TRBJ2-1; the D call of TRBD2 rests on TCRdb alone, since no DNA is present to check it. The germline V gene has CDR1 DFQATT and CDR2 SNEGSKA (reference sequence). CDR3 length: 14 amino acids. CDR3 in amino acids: CSAPSGLYYNEQFF.

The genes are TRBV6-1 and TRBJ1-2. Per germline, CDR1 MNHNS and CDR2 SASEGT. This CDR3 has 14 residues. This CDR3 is CASSLFRADRGYTF.

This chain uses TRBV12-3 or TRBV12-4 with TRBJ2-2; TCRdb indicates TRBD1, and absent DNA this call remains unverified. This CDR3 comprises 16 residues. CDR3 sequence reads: CASSSPSGSTRGELFF.

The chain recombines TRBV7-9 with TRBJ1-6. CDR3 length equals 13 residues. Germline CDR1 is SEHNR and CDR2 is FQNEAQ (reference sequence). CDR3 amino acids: CATGGERRSPLHF.